These 2 T cell receptor beta chains share one sample of origin, sequenced in a study of T cell repertoires in cytomegalovirus infection. Using its own MiXCR run on the reads, TCRdb lists one record per CDR3 protein. The repertoire holds around 78,000 distinct CDR3 sequences, with roughly 37% as singletons. The antigens for these receptors are not known. The specimen was CD8+ T cells from cultured PBMCs, collected from culture after CMV antigen stimulation. Receptor source: a human donor in good health (CMV status not recorded). Some clones in this sample may be carry-over from other donors' samples.

V is TRBV6-8 and J is TRBJ2-2; 9 bases line up with TRBD1. Germline V gene sequence: CDR1 MNHGY, CDR2 SAAAGT. The CDR3 covers 15 residues. J lost 1 base, V lost 6 bases, and 3 bases had no gene match. CDR3 sequence: CASRDRGRNTGELFF. For the CDR3, the DNA is TGTGCCAGCAGGGACAGGGGACGGAACACCGGGGAGCTGTTTTTT.

The rearrangement links TRBV19 to TRBJ1-1; a weak D match, TRBD1 (6 bases). From germline, CDR1 is LNHDA and CDR2 SQIVND (reference sequence). V was cut by 3 bases and J by 4 bases, with 15 bases left in between. This CDR3 has 15 amino acids. Here the CDR3 DNA reads TGTGCCAGTAGTATCCCACGCACAGGGACCACTGAAGCTTTCTTT. Protein: CASSIPRTGTTEAFF.